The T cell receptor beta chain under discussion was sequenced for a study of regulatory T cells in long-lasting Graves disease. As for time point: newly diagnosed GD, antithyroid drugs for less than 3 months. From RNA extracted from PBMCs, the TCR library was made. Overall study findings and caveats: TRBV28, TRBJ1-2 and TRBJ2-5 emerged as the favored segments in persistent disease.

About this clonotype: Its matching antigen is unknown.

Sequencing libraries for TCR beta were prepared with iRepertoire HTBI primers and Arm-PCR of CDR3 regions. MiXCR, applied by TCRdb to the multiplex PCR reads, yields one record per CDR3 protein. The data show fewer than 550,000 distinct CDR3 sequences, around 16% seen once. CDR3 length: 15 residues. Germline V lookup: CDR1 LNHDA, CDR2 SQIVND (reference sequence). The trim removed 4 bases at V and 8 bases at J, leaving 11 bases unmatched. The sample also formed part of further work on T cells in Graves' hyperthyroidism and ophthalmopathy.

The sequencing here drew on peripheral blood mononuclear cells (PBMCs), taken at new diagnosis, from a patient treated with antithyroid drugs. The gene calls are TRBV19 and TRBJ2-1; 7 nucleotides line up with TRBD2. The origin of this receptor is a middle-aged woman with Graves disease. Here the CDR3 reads CASSRGGWGKDEQFF. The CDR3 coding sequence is TGTGCCAGTAGTAGGGGGGGTTGGGGTAAGGATGAGCAGTTCTTC.